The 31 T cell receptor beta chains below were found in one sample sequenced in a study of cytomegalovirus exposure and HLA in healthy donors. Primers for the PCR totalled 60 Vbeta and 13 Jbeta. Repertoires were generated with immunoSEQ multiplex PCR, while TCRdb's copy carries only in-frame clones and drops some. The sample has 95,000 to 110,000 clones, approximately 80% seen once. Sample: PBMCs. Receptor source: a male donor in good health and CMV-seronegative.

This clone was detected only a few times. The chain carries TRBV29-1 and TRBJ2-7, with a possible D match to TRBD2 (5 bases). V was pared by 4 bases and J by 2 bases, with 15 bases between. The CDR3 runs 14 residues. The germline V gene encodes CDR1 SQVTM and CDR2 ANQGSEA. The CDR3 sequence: CSVGFGGHPYEQYF. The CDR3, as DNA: TGCAGCGTTGGGTTCGGAGGCCACCCCTACGAGCAGTACTTC.

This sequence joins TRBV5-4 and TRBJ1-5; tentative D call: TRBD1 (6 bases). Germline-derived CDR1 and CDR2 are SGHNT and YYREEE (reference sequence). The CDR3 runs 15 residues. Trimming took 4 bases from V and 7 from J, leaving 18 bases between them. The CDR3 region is CASSQPGQWSQPQHF. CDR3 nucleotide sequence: TGTGCCAGCAGCCAACCGGGACAATGGAGCCAGCCCCAGCATTTT.

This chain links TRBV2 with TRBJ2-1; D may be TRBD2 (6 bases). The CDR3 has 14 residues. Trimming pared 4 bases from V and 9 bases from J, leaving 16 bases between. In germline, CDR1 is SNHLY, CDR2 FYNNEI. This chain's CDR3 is CASSVGGMGSEQFF. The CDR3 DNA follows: TGTGCCAGCAGTGTGGGGGGTATGGGGTCTGAGCAGTTCTTC.

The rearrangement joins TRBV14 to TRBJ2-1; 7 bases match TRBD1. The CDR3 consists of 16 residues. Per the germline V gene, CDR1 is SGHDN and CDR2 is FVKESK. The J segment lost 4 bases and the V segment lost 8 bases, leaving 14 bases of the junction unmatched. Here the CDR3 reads CASARPGTEKYNEQFF. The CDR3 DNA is TGTGCCAGCGCTCGTCCCGGGACAGAAAAATACAATGAGCAGTTCTTC.

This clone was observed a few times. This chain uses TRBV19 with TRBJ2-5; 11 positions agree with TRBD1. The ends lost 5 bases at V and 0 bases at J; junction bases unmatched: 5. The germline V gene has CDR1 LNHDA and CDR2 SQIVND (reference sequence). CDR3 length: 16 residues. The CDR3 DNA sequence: TGTGCCAGTAGTGCCAGGGACAGGGGGAACCAAGAGACCCAGTACTTC. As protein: CASSARDRGNQETQYF.

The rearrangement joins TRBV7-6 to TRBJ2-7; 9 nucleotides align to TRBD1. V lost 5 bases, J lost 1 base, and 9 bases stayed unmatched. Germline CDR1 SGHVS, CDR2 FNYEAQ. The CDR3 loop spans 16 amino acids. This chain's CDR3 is CASSTHRGQGSYEQYF. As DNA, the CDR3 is TGTGCCAGCAGCACTCACCGAGGACAGGGGTCCTACGAGCAGTACTTC.

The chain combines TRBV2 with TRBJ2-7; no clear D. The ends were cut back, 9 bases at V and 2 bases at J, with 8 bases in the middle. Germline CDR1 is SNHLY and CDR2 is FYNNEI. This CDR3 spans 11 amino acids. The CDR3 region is CASTVAYEQYF. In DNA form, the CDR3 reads TGTGCCAGTACAGTAGCCTACGAGCAGTACTTC.

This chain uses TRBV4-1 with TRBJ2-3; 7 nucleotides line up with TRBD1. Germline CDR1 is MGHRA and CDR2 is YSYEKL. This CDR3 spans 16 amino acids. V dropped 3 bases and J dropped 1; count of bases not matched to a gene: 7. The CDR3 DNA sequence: TGCGCCAGCAGCCATTCTATGCAGGGGGGCACAGATACGCAGTATTTT. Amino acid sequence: CASSHSMQGGTDTQYF.

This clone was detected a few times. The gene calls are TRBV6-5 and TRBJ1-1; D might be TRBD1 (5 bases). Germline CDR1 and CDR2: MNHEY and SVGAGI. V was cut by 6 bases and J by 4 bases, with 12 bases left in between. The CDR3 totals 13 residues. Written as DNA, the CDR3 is TGTGCCAGCAGGCGAGACAGAGGCACTGAAGCTTTCTTT. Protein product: CASRRDRGTEAFF.

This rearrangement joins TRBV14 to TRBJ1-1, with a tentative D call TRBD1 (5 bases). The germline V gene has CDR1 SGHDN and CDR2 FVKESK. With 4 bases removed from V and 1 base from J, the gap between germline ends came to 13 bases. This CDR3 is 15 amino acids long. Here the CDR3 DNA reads TGTGCCAGCAGCCGACAGCCCTGGGGGAACACTGAAGCTTTCTTT. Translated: CASSRQPWGNTEAFF.

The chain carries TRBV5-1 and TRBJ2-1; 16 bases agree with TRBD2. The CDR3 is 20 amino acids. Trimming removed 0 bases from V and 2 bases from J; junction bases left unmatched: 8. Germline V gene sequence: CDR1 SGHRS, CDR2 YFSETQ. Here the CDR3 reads CASSLDAGTSGRATYNEQFF. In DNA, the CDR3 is TGCGCCAGCAGCTTGGATGCCGGGACTAGCGGGAGGGCTACCTACAATGAGCAGTTCTTC.

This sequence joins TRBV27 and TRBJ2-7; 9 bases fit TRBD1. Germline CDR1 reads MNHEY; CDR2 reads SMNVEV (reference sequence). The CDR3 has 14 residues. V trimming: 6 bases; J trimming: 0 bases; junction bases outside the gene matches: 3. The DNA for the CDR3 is TGTGCCAGCAGGAAGGGACAGGGCTCCTACGAGCAGTACTTC. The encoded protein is CASRKGQGSYEQYF.

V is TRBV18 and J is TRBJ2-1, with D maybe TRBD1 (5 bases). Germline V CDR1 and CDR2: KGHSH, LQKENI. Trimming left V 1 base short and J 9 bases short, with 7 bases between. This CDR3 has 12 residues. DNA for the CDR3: TGTGCCAGCTCACCACGGACAATTGAGCAGTTCTTC. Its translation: CASSPRTIEQFF.

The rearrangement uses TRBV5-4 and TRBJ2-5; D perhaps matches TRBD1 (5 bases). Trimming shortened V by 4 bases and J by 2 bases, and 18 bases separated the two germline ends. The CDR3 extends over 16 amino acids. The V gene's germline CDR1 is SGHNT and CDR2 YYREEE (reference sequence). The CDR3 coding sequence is TGTGCCAGCAGCGTAACCGCGGCTGCAGGGCAAGAGACCCAGTACTTC. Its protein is CASSVTAAAGQETQYF.

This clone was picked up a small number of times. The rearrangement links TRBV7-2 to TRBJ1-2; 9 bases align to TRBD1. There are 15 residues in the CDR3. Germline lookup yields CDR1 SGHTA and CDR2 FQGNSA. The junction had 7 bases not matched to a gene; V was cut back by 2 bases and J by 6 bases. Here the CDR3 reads CASSLTGTGTNGYTF. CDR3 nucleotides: TGTGCCAGCAGCTTAACGGGGACAGGGACGAATGGCTACACCTTC.

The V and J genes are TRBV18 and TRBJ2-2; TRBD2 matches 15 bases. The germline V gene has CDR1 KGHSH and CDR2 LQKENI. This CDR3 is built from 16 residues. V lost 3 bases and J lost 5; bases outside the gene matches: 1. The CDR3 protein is CASSPGLAGGTGELFF. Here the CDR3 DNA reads TGTGCCAGCTCACCGGGACTAGCGGGAGGAACCGGGGAGCTGTTTTTT.

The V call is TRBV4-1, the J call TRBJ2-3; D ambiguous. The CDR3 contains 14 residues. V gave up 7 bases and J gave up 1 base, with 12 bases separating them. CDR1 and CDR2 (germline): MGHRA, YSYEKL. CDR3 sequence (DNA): TGCGCCAGCAAACTCCAACTGGGCACAGATACGCAGTATTTT. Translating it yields CASKLQLGTDTQYF.

CDR3 protein: CASSRSKPGGTEAFF. CDR3 in DNA: TGTGCCAGCAGCAGATCTAAACCGGGGGGCACTGAAGCTTTCTTT. The V and J genes are TRBV6-5 and TRBJ1-1, with a weak D call TRBD1 (5 bases). Trimming cost V 6 bases and J 4 bases, with 18 bases left between them. Germline CDR1 and CDR2: MNHEY and SVGAGI. The CDR3 has 15 residues.

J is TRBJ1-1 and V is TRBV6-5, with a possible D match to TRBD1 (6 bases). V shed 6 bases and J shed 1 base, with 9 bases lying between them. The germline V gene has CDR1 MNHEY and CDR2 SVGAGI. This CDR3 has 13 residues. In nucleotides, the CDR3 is TGTGCCAGCAGCTCGGACAGGAACACTGAAGCTTTCTTT. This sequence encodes CASSSDRNTEAFF.

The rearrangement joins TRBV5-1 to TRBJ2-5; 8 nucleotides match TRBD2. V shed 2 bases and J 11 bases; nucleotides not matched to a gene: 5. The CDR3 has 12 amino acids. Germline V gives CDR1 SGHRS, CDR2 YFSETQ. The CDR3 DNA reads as TGCGCCAGCAGCTTCTCGGGAGGGGAGCAGTACTTC. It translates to CASSFSGGEQYF.

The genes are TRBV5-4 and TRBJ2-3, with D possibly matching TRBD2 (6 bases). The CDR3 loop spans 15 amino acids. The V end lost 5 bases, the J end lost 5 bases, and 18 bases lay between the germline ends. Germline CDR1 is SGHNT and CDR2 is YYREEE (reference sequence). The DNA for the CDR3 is TGTGCCAGCAGACCGAGCGGGTCGAGGGGAGATACGCAGTATTTT. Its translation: CASRPSGSRGDTQYF.

The CDR3 nucleotides are TGTGCCAGCATAAGCAGGTGGACTAATGAAAAACTGTTTTTT. Encoded protein: CASISRWTNEKLFF. The chain recombines TRBV6-1 with TRBJ1-4, with D uncertain. The CDR3 length is 14 residues. Between the trimmed V and J ends, which lost 7 bases and 2 bases, there was a span of 11 bases. The germline V gene has CDR1 MNHNS and CDR2 SASEGT.

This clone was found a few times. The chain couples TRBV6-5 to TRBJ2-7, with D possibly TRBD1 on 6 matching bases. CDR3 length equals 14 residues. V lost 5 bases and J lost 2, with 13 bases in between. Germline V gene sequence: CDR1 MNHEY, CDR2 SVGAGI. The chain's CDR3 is CASSRSGVAYEQYF. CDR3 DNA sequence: TGTGCCAGCAGTAGGTCAGGGGTCGCCTACGAGCAGTACTTC.

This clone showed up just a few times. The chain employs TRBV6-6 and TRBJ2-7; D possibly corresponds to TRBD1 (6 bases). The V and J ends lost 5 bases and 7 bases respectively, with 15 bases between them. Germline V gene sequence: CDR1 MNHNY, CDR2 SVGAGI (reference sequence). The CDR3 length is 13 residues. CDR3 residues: CASSGQPQKEQYF. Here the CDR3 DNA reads TGTGCCAGCAGTGGACAGCCCCAAAAGGAGCAGTACTTC.

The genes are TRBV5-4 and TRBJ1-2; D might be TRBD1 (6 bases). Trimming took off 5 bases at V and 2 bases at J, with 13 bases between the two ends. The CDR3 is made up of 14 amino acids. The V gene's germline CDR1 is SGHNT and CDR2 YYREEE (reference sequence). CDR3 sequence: CASRRVGGNYGYTF. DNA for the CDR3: TGTGCCAGCAGGAGGGTTGGGGGCAACTATGGCTACACCTTC.

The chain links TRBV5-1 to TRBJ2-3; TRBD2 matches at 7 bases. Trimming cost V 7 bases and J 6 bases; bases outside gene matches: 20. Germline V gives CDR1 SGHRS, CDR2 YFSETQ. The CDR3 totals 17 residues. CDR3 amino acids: CASSWGRGRYPMDTQYF. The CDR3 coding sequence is TGCGCCAGCTCCTGGGGGAGGGGTCGATACCCCATGGATACGCAGTATTTT.

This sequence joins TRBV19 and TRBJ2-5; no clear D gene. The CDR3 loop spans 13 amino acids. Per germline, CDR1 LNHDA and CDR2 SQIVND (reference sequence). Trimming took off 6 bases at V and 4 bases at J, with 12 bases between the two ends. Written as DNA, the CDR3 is TGTGCCAGTAGCTATCGACTTATAGAGACCCAGTACTTC. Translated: CASSYRLIETQYF.

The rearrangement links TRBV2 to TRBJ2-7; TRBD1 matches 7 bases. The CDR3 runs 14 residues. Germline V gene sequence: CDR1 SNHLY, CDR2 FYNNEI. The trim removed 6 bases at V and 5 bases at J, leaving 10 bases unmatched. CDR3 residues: CASSRQGAYHEQYF. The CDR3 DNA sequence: TGTGCCAGCAGCCGACAGGGAGCCTACCACGAGCAGTACTTC.

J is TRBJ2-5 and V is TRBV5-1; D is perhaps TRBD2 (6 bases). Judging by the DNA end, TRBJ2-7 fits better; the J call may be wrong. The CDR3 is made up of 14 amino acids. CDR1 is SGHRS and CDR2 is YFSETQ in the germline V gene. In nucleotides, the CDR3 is TGCGCCAGCAGCTTGGGCGGGACCATCTACGAGCAGTACTTC. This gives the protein CASSLGGTIYEQYF.

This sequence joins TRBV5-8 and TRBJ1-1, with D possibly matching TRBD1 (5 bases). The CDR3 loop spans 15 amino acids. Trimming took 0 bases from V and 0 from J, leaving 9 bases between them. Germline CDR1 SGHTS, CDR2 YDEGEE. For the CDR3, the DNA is TGTGCCAGCAGCTTGGGGGCAGGGATGAACACTGAAGCTTTCTTT. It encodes CASSLGAGMNTEAFF.

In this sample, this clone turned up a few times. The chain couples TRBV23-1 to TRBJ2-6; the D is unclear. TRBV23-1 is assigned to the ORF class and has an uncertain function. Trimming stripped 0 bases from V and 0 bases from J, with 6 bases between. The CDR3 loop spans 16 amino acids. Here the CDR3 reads CASSQSTNSGANVLTF. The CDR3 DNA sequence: TGCGCCAGCAGTCAATCGACAAACTCTGGGGCCAACGTCCTGACTTTC.